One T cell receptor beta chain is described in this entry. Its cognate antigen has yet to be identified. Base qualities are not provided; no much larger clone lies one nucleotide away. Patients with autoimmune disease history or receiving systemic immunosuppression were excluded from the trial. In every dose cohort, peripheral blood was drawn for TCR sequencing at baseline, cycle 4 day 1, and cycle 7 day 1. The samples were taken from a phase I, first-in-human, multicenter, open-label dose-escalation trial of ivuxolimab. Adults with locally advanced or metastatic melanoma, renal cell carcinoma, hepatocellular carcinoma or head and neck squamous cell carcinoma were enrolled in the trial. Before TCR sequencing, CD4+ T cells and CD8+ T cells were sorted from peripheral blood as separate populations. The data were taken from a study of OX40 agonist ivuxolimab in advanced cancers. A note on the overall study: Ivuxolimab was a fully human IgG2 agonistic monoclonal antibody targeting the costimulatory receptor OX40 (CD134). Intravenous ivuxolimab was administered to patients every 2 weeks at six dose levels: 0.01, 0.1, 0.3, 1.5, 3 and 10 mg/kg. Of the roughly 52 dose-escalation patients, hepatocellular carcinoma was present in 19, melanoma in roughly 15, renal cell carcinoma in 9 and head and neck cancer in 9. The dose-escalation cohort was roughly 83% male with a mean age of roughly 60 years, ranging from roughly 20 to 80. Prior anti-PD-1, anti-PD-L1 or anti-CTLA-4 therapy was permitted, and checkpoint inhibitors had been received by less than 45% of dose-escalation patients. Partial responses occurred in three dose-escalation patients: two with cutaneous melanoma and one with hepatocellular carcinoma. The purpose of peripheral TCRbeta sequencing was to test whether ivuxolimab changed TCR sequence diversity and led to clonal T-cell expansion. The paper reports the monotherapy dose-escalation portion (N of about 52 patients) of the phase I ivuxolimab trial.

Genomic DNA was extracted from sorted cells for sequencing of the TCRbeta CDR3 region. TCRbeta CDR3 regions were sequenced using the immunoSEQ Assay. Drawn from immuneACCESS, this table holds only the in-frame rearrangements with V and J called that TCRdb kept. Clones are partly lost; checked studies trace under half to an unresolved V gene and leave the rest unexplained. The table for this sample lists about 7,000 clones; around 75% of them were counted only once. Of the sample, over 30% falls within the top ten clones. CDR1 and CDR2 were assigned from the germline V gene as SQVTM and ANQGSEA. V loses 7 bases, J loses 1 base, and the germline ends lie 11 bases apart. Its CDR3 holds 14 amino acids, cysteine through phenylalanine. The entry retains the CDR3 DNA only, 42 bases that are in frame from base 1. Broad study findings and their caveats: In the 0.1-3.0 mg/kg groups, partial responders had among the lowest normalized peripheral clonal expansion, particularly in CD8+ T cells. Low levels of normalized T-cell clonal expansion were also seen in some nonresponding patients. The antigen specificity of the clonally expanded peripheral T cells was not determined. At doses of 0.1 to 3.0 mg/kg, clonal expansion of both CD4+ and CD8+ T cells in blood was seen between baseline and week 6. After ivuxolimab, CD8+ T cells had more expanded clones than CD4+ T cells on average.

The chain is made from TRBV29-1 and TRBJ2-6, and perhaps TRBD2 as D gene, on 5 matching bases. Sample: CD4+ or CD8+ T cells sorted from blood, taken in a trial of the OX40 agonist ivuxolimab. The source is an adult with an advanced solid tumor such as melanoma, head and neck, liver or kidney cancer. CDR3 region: CSGYGESGANVLTF. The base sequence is TGCAGCGGCTACGGGGAATCTGGGGCCAACGTCCTGACTTTC.